This T cell receptor beta chain is from a study of blood T cells in healthy people across ages (dated by TCRdb to about 2015). A note on the overall study: Template switching captured roughly one uniquely barcoded TCR beta cDNA molecule per two T cells in model experiments. To track age-related changes in TCR beta repertoire diversity, the study relied on deep sequencing normalized with unique cDNA molecular identifiers. Donors were grouped into four age groups: young (average roughly 17 years), middle-aged (around 39), aged (roughly 62) and long-lived (around 80). To avoid experimental bias, donors of different ages were randomly spread across the sequencing lanes. For two donors (one aged 18 to 29 and one aged 80 or older), the study analyzed two additional independent replicas of 1 million unique cDNA reads from the same blood draw. Overall results and qualifications from the work: Compared with the aged group, the long-lived group had more naive CD4+ T cells, fewer expanded clones and increased TCR diversity, suggesting age selection. Because profiling used bulk unsorted PBMCs, naive and antigen-experienced compartments could not be compared conclusively. Observed TCR beta diversity per million T cells fell roughly linearly with age, and a significant reduction was already apparent by age around 40. Estimates of total diversity from one million sequenced T cells were regarded as lower bounds and underestimates. There was a strong correlation between observed TCR beta diversity and the percentage of naive T cells measured by flow cytometry. The CMV infection status of donors was not known, potentially confounding age-related changes in expanded clonotypes.

The CDR3 measures 14 amino acids from cysteine to phenylalanine. Only CDR3 DNA remains: 42 bases, in frame from the first base. The germline V gene gives CDR1 as SQVTM and CDR2 as ANQGSEA. Ends trimmed: V by 6 bases, J by 2 bases; bases unmatched to a gene: 6. The donors were roughly 39 Caucasian individuals from Russia, aged 6 to 90 years, who were systemically healthy. Ten milliliters of peripheral blood were drawn from each donor into EDTA-treated Vacutainer tubes. Ficoll-Paque density-gradient centrifugation was used to isolate PBMCs, with at least 6.5 million per sample. Trizol reagent was used to extract total RNA from PBMCs, with at least 5.5 micrograms per sample. For every donor, flow cytometry on a PBMC aliquot measured the percentage of naive CD45RAhigh/CD27high T cells. Many counts were recorded for this clonotype. Its target antigen remains unknown. No much larger clonotype is one base removed from it; base qualities were not supplied.

Library preparation employed 5' RACE. Instrument on record: Illumina HiSeq 2500. The second PCR ran for about 6 to 11 cycles and used a J-beta primer mix along with a sample-barcoded 5' primer. Each TCR beta cDNA molecule received a unique molecular identifier from a template-switch 5' adaptor carrying 12 random nucleotides. At least 2.5 million CDR3-containing paired-end reads were obtained from each sample. All of the RNA was converted into first-strand cDNA using the Mint cDNA synthesis kit, with a TRBC-specific oligonucleotide serving as the primer. Following uracil-DNA glycosylase treatment, a first 18-cycle PCR with universal primers M1SS and BC2_uni_R was performed on all cDNA. Under the source paper's analysis protocol: For normalization, 1 million high-quality reads, each with a distinct molecular identifier, were randomly selected from each sample. Instead of being binned into consensus sequences, reads with shared molecular identifiers were discarded. MiTCR, with a Q25 quality threshold and the strictest error-elimination algorithm, was used for CDR3 identification, clonotype clustering and error correction. A nonparametric unseen species model using Euler transformation provided a lower-bound estimate of total TCR beta diversity. Starting from the raw public reads, TCRdb applied fastp trimming at Q25, assembled clones with MiXCR and retained in-frame beta chains. Every CDR3 protein is listed once, alongside the most common genes and DNA of its rows. The V and J calls come from TCRdb's annotation, not from the publication. Present in this sample are about 670,000 distinct CDR3 sequences, about 51% of which were seen just once. The ten largest clones take up approximately 15% of the sample.

The chain is encoded by TRBV29-1 joined to TRBJ2-3; TRBD1 matches 9 bases in the middle. This TCR was sampled from a woman older than 75 in good health. The sequenced sample was blood. The CDR3 has the sequence CSVPGQGNTDTQYF. The nucleotide sequence is TGCAGCGTCCCGGGACAGGGAAACACAGATACGCAGTATTTT.